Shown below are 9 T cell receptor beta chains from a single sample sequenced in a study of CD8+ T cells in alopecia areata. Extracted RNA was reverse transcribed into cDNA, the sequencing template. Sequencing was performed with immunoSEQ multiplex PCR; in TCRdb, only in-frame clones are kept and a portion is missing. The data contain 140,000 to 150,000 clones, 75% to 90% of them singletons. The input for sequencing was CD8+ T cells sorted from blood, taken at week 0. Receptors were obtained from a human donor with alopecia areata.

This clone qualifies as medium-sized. The CDR3 loop is CASTTGVNTGELFF. In DNA form, the CDR3 reads TGTGCCAGCACAACCGGGGTAAACACCGGGGAGCTGTTTTTT. The gene calls are TRBV5-6 and TRBJ2-2; weak D call: TRBD2 (5 bases). This CDR3 contains 14 residues. CDR1 and CDR2 from the germline V gene are SGHDT and YYEEEE. The V end was cut by 6 bases, the J end by 2 bases, with 11 bases between.

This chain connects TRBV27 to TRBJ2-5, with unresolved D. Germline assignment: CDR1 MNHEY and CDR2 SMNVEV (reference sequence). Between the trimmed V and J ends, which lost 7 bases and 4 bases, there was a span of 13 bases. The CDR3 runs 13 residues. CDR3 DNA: TGTGCCAGCACGGACGGTTCTAGAGAGACCCAGTACTTC. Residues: CASTDGSRETQYF.

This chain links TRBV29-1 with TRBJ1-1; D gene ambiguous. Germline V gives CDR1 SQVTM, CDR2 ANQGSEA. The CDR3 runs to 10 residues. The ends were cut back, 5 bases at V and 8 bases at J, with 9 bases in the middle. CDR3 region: CSVTIGEAFF. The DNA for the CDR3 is TGCAGCGTTACGATTGGAGAAGCTTTCTTT. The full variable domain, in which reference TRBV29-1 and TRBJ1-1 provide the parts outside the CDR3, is SAVISQKPSRDICQRGTSLTIQCQVDSQVTMMFWYRQQPGQSLTLIATANQGSEATYESGFVIDKFPISRPNLTFSTLTVSNMSPEDSSIYLCSVTIGEAFFGQGTRLTVV.

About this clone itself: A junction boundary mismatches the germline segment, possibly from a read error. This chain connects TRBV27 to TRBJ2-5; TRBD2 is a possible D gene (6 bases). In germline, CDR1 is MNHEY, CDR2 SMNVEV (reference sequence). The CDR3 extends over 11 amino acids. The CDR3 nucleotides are TGTGCCAGCAGCCGGGCGGGGCACCTAAACTTC. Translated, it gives CASSRAGHLNF.

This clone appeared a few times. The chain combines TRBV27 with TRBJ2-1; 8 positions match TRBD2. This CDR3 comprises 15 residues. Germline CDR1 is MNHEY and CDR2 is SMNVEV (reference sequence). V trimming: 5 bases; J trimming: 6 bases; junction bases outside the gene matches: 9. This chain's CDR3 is CASSGLAGTANEQFF. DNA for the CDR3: TGTGCCAGCAGTGGACTAGCCGGGACCGCCAATGAGCAGTTCTTC.

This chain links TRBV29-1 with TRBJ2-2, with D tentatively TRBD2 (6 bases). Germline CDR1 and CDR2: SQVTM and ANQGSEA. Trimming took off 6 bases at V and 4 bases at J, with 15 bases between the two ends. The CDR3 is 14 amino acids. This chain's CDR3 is CSVRGRKATGELFF. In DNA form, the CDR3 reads TGCAGCGTGCGGGGCCGAAAAGCCACCGGGGAGCTGTTTTTT.

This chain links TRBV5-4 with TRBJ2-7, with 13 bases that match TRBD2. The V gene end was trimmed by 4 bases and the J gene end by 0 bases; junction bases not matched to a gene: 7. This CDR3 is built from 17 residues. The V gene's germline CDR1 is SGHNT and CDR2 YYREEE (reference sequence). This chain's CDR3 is CASSMRLAGGPSYEQYF. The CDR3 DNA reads TGTGCCAGCAGCATGCGACTAGCGGGGGGCCCCTCCTACGAGCAGTACTTC. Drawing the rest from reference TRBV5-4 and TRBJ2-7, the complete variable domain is ETGVTQSPTHLIKTRGQQVTLRCSSQSGHNTVSWYQQALGQGPQFIFQYYREEENGRGNFPPRFSGLQFPNYSSELNVNALELDDSALYLCASSMRLAGGPSYEQYFGPGTRLTVT.

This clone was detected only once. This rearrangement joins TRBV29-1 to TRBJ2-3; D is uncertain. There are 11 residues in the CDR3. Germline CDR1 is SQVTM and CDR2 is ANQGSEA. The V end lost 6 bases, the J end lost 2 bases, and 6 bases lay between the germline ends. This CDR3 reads CSVGLTDTQYF. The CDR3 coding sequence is TGCAGCGTGGGCCTCACAGATACGCAGTATTTT.

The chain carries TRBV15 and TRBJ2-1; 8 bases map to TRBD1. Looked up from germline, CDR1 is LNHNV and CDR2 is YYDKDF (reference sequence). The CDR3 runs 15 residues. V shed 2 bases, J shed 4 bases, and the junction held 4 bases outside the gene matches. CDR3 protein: CATSRLRDRYNEQFF. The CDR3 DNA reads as TGTGCCACCAGCAGACTCCGGGACAGGTACAATGAGCAGTTCTTC.